The 27 T cell receptor beta chains in this list originate from one sample, sequenced in a study of neurological immune-mediated disorders (dated by TCRdb to 2018 to 2020). Sample time point, as interpreted from the label and publication: longitudinal time-point 2. Library preparation employed 5' RACE. For sequencing, an Illumina HiSeq 2500 was employed. In TCRdb, the public reads were trimmed at Q25 with fastp and aligned with MiXCR, with productive beta chains retained. Each CDR3 protein gets just one entry, which takes the most common genes and DNA from the rows behind it. The sample yields about 90,000 distinct CDR3 sequences; over 10% were counted once. Just under 5% of the sample belongs to the ten largest clones. The sample was PBMCs. These TCRs come from a female donor with HTLV-1-associated myelopathy (HAM/TSP).

CDR3 loop: CSARLDDRGTDTQYF. The CDR3 region has the DNA TGCAGTGCTAGACTTGACGACAGGGGCACAGATACGCAGTATTTT. This rearrangement joins TRBV20-1 to TRBJ2-3; TRBD1 matches at 7 bases. Germline values: CDR1 DFQATT, CDR2 SNEGSKA (reference sequence). The CDR3 sequence is 15 residues long. The J segment lost 1 base and the V segment lost 2 bases, leaving 6 bases of the junction unmatched.

This clonotype was found many times. The chain has TRBV20-1 and TRBJ2-7; 7 nucleotides align to TRBD1. The CDR3 extends over 13 amino acids. The trim removed 6 bases at V and 3 bases at J, leaving 8 bases unmatched. From germline, CDR1 is DFQATT and CDR2 SNEGSKA (reference sequence). CDR3 residues: CSAEAGTDYEQYF. In DNA, the CDR3 is TGCAGTGCCGAGGCCGGGACAGACTACGAGCAGTACTTC.

This clonotype was detected ten times or more. V and J are TRBV29-1 and TRBJ1-2; no clear D gene. The V end was cut by 0 bases, the J end by 8 bases, with 10 bases between. CDR1 SQVTM and CDR2 ANQGSEA come from the germline V gene. CDR3 length: 12 amino acids. CDR3 in DNA: TGCAGCGTTGAAGATCTAGGGCGCGGCTACACCTTC. This translates into CSVEDLGRGYTF.

This clonotype was observed at least ten times. The chain uses TRBV7-6 and TRBJ2-1; D unclear. CDR3 size: 12 residues. Germline V gives CDR1 SGHVS, CDR2 FNYEAQ. Trimming took 4 bases from V and 6 from J, leaving 7 bases between them. CDR3 DNA sequence: TGTGCCAGCAGCTCCCCGTCCAATGAGCAGTTCTTC. This encodes CASSSPSNEQFF.

The V call is TRBV5-5, the J call TRBJ2-5; unclear D gene. The germline V gene encodes CDR1 SGHKS and CDR2 YYEKEE (reference sequence). V was shortened by 0 bases and J by 4 bases, with 10 bases between the two germline ends. This CDR3 has 14 residues. CDR3 residues: CASSLVGSLETQYF. The DNA of the CDR3 is TGTGCCAGCAGCTTGGTAGGGTCACTAGAGACCCAGTACTTC.

This clonotype was counted many times. J is TRBJ2-5 and V is TRBV12-3 or TRBV12-4; D perhaps matches TRBD1 (5 bases). Trimming took off 1 base at V and 4 bases at J, with 7 bases between the two ends. The CDR3 length is 13 residues. The CDR3 region has the DNA TGTGCCAGCAGTTTAGGACAGTTAGAGACCCAGTACTTC. It codes for CASSLGQLETQYF.

This clonotype was picked up many times. J is TRBJ2-3 and V is TRBV9; D possibly corresponds to TRBD2 (6 bases). Deletions cut 3 bases from V and 0 bases from J, with 32 bases between. CDR1 is SGDLS, CDR2 YYNGEE, per germline. The CDR3 is made up of 22 amino acids. CDR3 sequence reads: CASSASRRRVYGYTSSTDTQYF. The CDR3 nucleotides read TGTGCCAGCAGCGCCAGTAGGAGGAGGGTGTACGGGTATACCTCTAGCACAGATACGCAGTATTTT.

This clonotype occurred many times. This chain joins TRBV12-3 or TRBV12-4 and TRBJ2-7; maybe TRBD1 (5 bases). This CDR3 spans 14 amino acids. V lost 5 bases and J 1 base, leaving 12 bases between the germline ends. CDR3 sequence (DNA): TGTGCCAGCAGTCCCGTCAGGGATTCCTACGAGCAGTACTTC. It translates to CASSPVRDSYEQYF.

Ten or more counts support this clonotype. V gene TRBV20-1 combines with J gene TRBJ2-7, with D possibly being TRBD2 (5 bases). The ends were cut back, 7 bases at V and 6 bases at J, with 16 bases in the middle. This CDR3 comprises 12 residues. The germline V gene has CDR1 DFQATT and CDR2 SNEGSKA (reference sequence). The CDR3: CSVRGQLSEQYF. The CDR3 DNA is TGCAGTGTTCGGGGTCAGTTAAGCGAGCAGTACTTC.

This clonotype has ten or more counts. The chain is built from TRBV6-5 and TRBJ1-5; TRBD1 matches at 9 bases. The CDR3 has 15 residues. The germline gives CDR1 MNHEY, CDR2 SVGAGI. V lost 2 bases, J lost 7 bases, and 6 bases stayed unmatched. The CDR3: CASSYRGQGGQPQHF. The CDR3 DNA sequence: TGTGCCAGCAGTTACCGGGGACAGGGCGGCCAGCCCCAGCATTTT.

This clonotype was counted ten times or more. The CDR3 region is CASSPSNRGTYEQYF. For the CDR3, the DNA is TGTGCCAGCAGCCCCTCAAACAGGGGCACCTACGAGCAGTACTTC. The chain carries TRBV3-1 and TRBJ2-7, with 7 bases fitting TRBD1. The V segment lost 4 bases and the J segment 2 bases; nucleotides outside the gene matches: 8. The CDR3 contains 15 residues. Germline loops: CDR1 LGHDT, CDR2 YNNKEL (reference sequence).

Ten or more counts support this clonotype. CDR3 protein: CASSPKGDGGREQYF. CDR3 DNA: TGTGCCAGCAGCCCGAAGGGGGACGGGGGTCGCGAGCAGTACTTC. J is TRBJ2-7 and V is TRBV4-2; D may match TRBD1 or TRBD2 (6 bases each). With 4 bases removed from V and 6 bases from J, the gap between germline ends came to 19 bases. Germline V gene lookup returns CDR1 LGHNA and CDR2 YNFKEQ. The CDR3 is 15 amino acids.

This clonotype has at least ten counts. The chain is built from TRBV27 and TRBJ2-3; D remains ambiguous. The CDR3 totals 16 residues. Germline V gene lookup returns CDR1 MNHEY and CDR2 SMNVEV (reference sequence). Trimming took 7 bases from V and 0 from J, leaving 17 bases between them. CDR3 loop: CASTAVRGGSTDTQYF. The CDR3 DNA reads TGTGCCAGCACTGCTGTGCGCGGTGGGAGCACAGATACGCAGTATTTT.

In its sample, this clonotype was seen many times. V is TRBV20-1 and J is TRBJ2-7; a weak D match, TRBD1 (6 bases). Trimming removed 0 bases from V and 1 base from J, with 22 bases in between. This CDR3 spans 18 amino acids. Germline V gene lookup returns CDR1 DFQATT and CDR2 SNEGSKA (reference sequence). CDR3 in amino acids: CSARENGQPLGKSYEQYF. The CDR3 DNA follows: TGCAGTGCTAGAGAGAACGGACAGCCCCTGGGGAAATCCTACGAGCAGTACTTC.

This clonotype was seen only a few times. In DNA form, the CDR3 reads TGTGCCAGCAGCCATCTAGCGGGGGGGCCCGACAATGAGCAGTTCTTC. Amino acids: CASSHLAGGPDNEQFF. The chain carries TRBV12-3 or TRBV12-4 and TRBJ2-1; TRBD2 matches 12 bases. This CDR3 comprises 16 residues. J gave up 5 bases and V 6 bases, and 8 bases lay outside the gene matches.

This clonotype was seen at least ten times. CDR3 in DNA: TGTGCCAGCAGCCCGCCCGCCGGGCGAGTAATGAACACTGAAGCTTTCTTT. The encoded protein is CASSPPAGRVMNTEAFF. The gene calls are TRBV12-3 or TRBV12-4 and TRBJ1-1; D is unclear. CDR3 length: 17 amino acids. Trimming left V 6 bases short and J 0 bases short, with 20 bases between.

This clonotype was seen at least ten times. This rearrangement joins TRBV28 to TRBJ2-2, with 9 positions matching TRBD1. CDR1 and CDR2 (germline): MDHEN, SYDVKM. V shed 6 bases, J shed 4 bases, and the junction held 0 bases outside the gene matches. The CDR3 is 13 amino acids. The CDR3 here is CASRGQGTGELFF. Here the CDR3 DNA reads TGTGCCAGCAGGGGACAGGGCACCGGGGAGCTGTTTTTT.

This clonotype was seen at least ten times. The gene calls are TRBV5-1 and TRBJ2-2; TRBD1 might be the D (5 bases). The V and J ends lost 1 base and 6 bases respectively, with 13 bases between them. Germline-derived CDR1 and CDR2 are SGHRS and YFSETQ. This CDR3 has 15 amino acids. The CDR3 reads CASSLPGSNAGELFF. The CDR3 DNA is TGCGCCAGCAGCTTGCCAGGGTCCAACGCCGGGGAGCTGTTTTTT.

CDR3 DNA sequence: TGCAGCGTTGAACTGGAAGGGGCATACAATGAGCAGTTCTTC. It encodes CSVELEGAYNEQFF. The genes are TRBV29-1 and TRBJ2-1; D perhaps matches TRBD1 (5 bases). Looked up from germline, CDR1 is SQVTM and CDR2 is ANQGSEA. There are 14 residues in the CDR3. V shed 2 bases and J shed 4 bases, with 12 bases lying between them.

This clonotype was seen a handful of times. The chain couples TRBV28 to TRBJ2-1; D possibly corresponds to TRBD1 (6 bases). The CDR3 is 12 amino acids. Germline values: CDR1 MDHEN, CDR2 SYDVKM. Between the trimmed V and J ends, which lost 5 bases and 14 bases, there was a span of 16 bases. The CDR3 coding sequence is TGTGCCAGCAGTCAAGAACACAGGGAAGAGTTCTTC. It specifies CASSQEHREEFF.

This clonotype was observed many times. The chain has TRBV5-1 and TRBJ1-2; 9 positions agree with TRBD1. The CDR3 consists of 14 residues. Germline assignment: CDR1 SGHRS and CDR2 YFSETQ. V was pared by 0 bases and J by 6 bases, with 3 bases of the junction left unmatched. The DNA for the CDR3 is TGCGCCAGCAGCTTGGAACAGGGGGCGCATGGCTACACCTTC. Translating gives CASSLEQGAHGYTF.

This clonotype has a count of ten or more. The chain couples TRBV28 to TRBJ2-3; 8 bases line up with TRBD2. V trimming: 5 bases; J trimming: 3 bases; junction bases outside the gene matches: 10. Germline CDR1 and CDR2: MDHEN and SYDVKM. The CDR3 length is 16 residues. The CDR3 DNA is TGTGCCAGCAGTAGACTCCGGGGGGGCCAGACAGATACGCAGTATTTT. This sequence encodes CASSRLRGGQTDTQYF.

The table lists this clonotype with a count of one. Given a much more abundant clone one base away, this may be a read error. The rearrangement links TRBV28 to TRBJ2-2; D is perhaps TRBD1 (5 bases). Per germline, CDR1 MDHEN and CDR2 SYDVKM. The CDR3 is 16 residues long. V lost 3 bases and J lost 4, with 15 bases in between. CDR3 sequence: CASSFEGHGPTGELFF. The DNA of the CDR3 is TGTGCCAGCAGTTTTGAAGGACACGGTCCCACCGGGGAGCTGTTTTTT.

This clonotype appeared many times. The rearrangement uses TRBV12-3 or TRBV12-4 and TRBJ2-1; D is uncertain. CDR3 size: 12 residues. The V end lost 3 bases, the J end lost 6 bases, and 6 bases lay between the germline ends. The CDR3 nucleotides are TGTGCCAGCAGTTTTAAGTCCAATGAGCAGTTCTTC. Its protein is CASSFKSNEQFF.

This clonotype was seen ten or more times. The V and J genes are TRBV5-1 and TRBJ1-3; TRBD1 is a possible D gene (5 bases). V lost 4 bases and J lost 4, with 15 bases in between. The CDR3 contains 15 residues. Germline assignment: CDR1 SGHRS and CDR2 YFSETQ. The CDR3 region is CASSPGVGDGNTIYF. CDR3 in DNA: TGCGCCAGCAGCCCCGGGGTAGGGGACGGAAACACCATATATTTT.

This clonotype came up many times. The chain carries TRBV9 and TRBJ2-4, with D unresolved. Deletions cut 0 bases from V and 3 bases from J, with 13 bases between. The CDR3 loop spans 16 amino acids. The germline CDR1 and CDR2 sequences are SGDLS and YYNGEE. Here the CDR3 reads CASSVAPVVCKNIQYF. As DNA, the CDR3 is TGTGCCAGCAGCGTAGCCCCCGTGGTTTGCAAAAACATTCAGTACTTC. Filled out from reference TRBV9 and TRBJ2-4, the complete variable domain reads DSGVTQTPKHLITATGQRVTLRCSPRSGDLSVYWYQQSLDQGLQFLIQYYNGEERAKGNILERFSAQQFPDLHSELNLSSLELGDSALYFCASSVAPVVCKNIQYFGAGTRLSVL.

The sample holds many counts of this clonotype. The rearrangement joins TRBV28 to TRBJ2-1; TRBD2 aligns across 12 bases. CDR3 length: 17 residues. Germline trimming cut 5 bases from V and 2 bases from J; bases unmatched to any gene: 7. Germline CDR1 reads MDHEN; CDR2 reads SYDVKM. The CDR3 coding sequence is TGTGCCAGCAGTCCCCTAGCGGGGGGGCCAACCTACAATGAGCAGTTCTTC. Translation gives CASSPLAGGPTYNEQFF.